A selection of T cell receptor beta chains follows, all from one sample in a study of blood T cell repertoires in COVID-19. Using immunoSEQ multiplex PCR, the repertoire was profiled, and TCRdb retains in-frame clones only, with some absent. The sample holds roughly 150,000 clones, about 89% seen once. Sequencing was done on a sample of peripheral blood. The receptors come from a man aged 60 to 75 with acute or convalescent COVID-19. Both conserved end residues are part of each CDR3.

TRBJ1-5 TRBV5-4 CASSQPQQENQPQHF
TRBJ2-1 TRBV6-6 CASSYSSASYNEQFF
TRBJ2-2 TRBV2 CASSGQAGGRTGELFF
TRBJ2-1 TRBV6-1 CASSDLARRGEQFF
TRBJ2-2 TRBV9 CASSAGLVTGELFF
TRBJ2-7 TRBV5-6 CASSLAGTGAYEQYF
TRBJ2-3 TRBV5-1 CASSPAGAGSQYF
TRBJ2-1 TRBV7-3 CASSLRGGRSYNEQFF
TRBJ2-1 TRBV11-2 CASSYPRERSSSYNEQFF
TRBJ2-3 TRBV20-1 CSASKGQGPTDTQYF
TRBJ2-2 TRBV9 CASSAPGGRTYTGELFF
TRBJ1-4 TRBV7-2 CASSLGGTGGEKLFF
TRBJ2-6 TRBV4-2 CASSQKGDRGSGANVLTF
TRBJ2-7 TRBV12-1 CASSYRSGTGYEQYF
TRBJ2-5 TRBV11-2 CASSLRQPDPYQETQYF
TRBJ1-4 TRBV6-5 CASSGQGGNEKLFF
TRBJ2-1 TRBV7-2 CASSSRGTGAGNEQFF
TRBJ1-6 TRBV3-1/TRBV3-2 CASREGSWNSPLHF
TRBJ2-4 TRBV6-5 CASSSTGLAVGDIQYF
TRBJ2-1 TRBV12-2 CASRFCPLQGTEQFF
TRBJ1-4 TRBV29-1 CSVRGDRELFF
TRBJ1-1 TRBV2 CASRFESGDTEAFF
TRBJ1-1 TRBV4-1 CASRRGGMNTEAFF
TRBJ1-1 TRBV19 CASSINGGVAFF
TRBJ1-4 TRBV2 CASNRGDEKLFF
TRBJ1-5 TRBV15 CATSRVQGDQPQHF
TRBJ2-1 TRBV27 CASRPGHSYNEQFF
TRBJ2-2 TRBV18 CASSQRTGGSAGELFF
TRBJ1-1 TRBV3-1/TRBV3-2 CASSLGMAKNTEAFF
TRBJ1-5 TRBV19 CASSVQKGANQPQHF
TRBJ2-2 TRBV10-3 CAISEGQGGNTGELFF
TRBJ1-5 TRBV6-2/TRBV6-3 CASSSSAGASQPQHF
TRBJ2-7 TRBV30 CAWSVQGEATYEQYF